In its sample, the clone carrying this TCR beta chain was seen a few times. What it binds is not known. This entry comes from a study of T cells in Graves' hyperthyroidism and ophthalmopathy. Study-level findings and limits: Ophthalmopathy cases were set apart from stable hyperthyroidism by a 13 V-J model.

It was RNA transcripts that yielded the amplified TCR beta CDR3 regions. HTBI primers were used for first-round RT-PCR of the TCR CDR3. Each CDR3 protein gets one entry after TCRdb re-called the multiplex PCR reads with MiXCR. The sample has about 640,000 distinct CDR3 sequences; around 20% are singletons. The source of this sequence is a man aged 30-40 years with Graves' ophthalmopathy. Sequences were obtained from blood.

CDR3 nucleotides: TGTGCCAGCAGAGGCGGGCCCTCCTACAATGAGCAGTTCTTC. Its protein product is CASRGGPSYNEQFF. The V and J genes are TRBV6-1 and TRBJ2-1, with D perhaps TRBD2 (5 bases). The CDR3 has 14 residues. Germline CDR1 reads MNHNS; CDR2 reads SASEGT. The germline V and J ends were trimmed by 6 bases and 0 bases, with 9 bases remaining between them.